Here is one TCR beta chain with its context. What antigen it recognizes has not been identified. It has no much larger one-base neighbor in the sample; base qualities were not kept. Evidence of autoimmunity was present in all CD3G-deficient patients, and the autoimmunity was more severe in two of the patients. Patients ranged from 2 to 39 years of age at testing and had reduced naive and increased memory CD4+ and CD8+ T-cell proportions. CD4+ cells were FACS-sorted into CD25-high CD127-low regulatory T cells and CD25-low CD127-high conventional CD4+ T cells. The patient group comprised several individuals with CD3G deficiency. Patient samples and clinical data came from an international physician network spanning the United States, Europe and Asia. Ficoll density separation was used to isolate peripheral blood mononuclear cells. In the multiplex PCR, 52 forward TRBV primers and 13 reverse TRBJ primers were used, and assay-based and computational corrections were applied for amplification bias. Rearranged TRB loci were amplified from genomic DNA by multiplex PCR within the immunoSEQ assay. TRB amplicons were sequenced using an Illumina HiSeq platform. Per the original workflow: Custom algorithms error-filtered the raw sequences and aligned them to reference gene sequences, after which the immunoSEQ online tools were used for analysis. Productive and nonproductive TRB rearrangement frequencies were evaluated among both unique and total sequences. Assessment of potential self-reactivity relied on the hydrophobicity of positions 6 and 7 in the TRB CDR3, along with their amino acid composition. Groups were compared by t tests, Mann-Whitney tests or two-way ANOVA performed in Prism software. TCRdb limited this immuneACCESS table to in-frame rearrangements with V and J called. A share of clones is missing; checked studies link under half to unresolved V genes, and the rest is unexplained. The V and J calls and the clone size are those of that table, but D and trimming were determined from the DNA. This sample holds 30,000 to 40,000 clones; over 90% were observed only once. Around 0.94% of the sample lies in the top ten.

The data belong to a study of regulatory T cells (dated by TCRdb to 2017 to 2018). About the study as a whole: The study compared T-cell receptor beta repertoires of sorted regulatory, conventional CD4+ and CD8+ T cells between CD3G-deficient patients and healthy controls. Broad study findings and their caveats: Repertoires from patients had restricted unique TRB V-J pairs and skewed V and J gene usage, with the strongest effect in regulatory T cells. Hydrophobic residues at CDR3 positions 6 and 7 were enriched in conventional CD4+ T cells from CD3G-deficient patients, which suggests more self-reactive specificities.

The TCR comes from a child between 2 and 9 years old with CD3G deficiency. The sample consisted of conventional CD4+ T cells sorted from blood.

The CDR3 region reads CASSLAGSVDPKGGTDTQYF. The DNA sequence follows: TGCGCCAGCAGCTTGGCGGGGTCTGTTGATCCTAAAGGAGGGACAGATACGCAGTATTTT. The chain uses TRBV5-1 and TRBJ2-3; D gene: possibly TRBD2, on 6 matching bases. Based on the germline V gene, the CDR1 and CDR2 sequences are SGHRS and YFSETQ. Relative to germline, V is 0 bases shorter and J is 3 bases shorter, with 26 bases between their ends. The CDR3 runs 20 amino acids, cysteine and phenylalanine included. CDR3 DNA is the only sequence kept; it has 60 bases, read in frame from the first base.